This TCR beta chain derives from a study of blood T cell repertoires in COVID-19. V was clipped by 0 bases and J by 9 bases, with 11 bases between them. The V gene's germline CDR1 is LNHDA and CDR2 SQIVND (reference sequence). The CDR3 contains 14 residues. The Seattle patients joined while their infection was active and were tracked longitudinally afterward. The count of this clone is one. Original processing notes: Amplification of reference gene primers provided the estimated nucleated cell counts. Libraries were prepared by immunoSEQ multiplex PCR; TCRdb keeps only in-frame clonotypes and omits some of them. D and trimming come from the DNA, and the V and J calls and clone size come from that table. The sample holds about 160,000 clones, 92% seen once.

The J gene is TRBJ2-2, the V gene TRBV19, with D possibly TRBD1 on 5 matching bases. The origin of this receptor is a man aged 30-40 years with COVID-19, enrolled during active disease. The sequenced sample consisted of peripheral blood. CDR3 residues: CASSIDAWTRELFF. The CDR3 coding sequence is TGTGCCAGTAGTATAGATGCGTGGACAAGGGAGCTGTTTTTT.